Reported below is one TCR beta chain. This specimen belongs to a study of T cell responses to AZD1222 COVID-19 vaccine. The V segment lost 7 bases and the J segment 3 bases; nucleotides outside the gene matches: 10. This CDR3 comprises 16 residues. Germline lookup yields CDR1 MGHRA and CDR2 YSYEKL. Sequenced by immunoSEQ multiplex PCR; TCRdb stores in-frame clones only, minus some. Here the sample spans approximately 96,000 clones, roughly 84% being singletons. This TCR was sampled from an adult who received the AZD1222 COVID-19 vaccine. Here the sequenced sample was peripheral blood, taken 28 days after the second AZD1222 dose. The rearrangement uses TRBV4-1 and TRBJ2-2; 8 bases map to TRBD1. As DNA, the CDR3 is TGCGCCAGCAATCCACCAGGGGGCGCGGACACCGGGGAGCTGTTTTTT. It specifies CASNPPGGADTGELFF.